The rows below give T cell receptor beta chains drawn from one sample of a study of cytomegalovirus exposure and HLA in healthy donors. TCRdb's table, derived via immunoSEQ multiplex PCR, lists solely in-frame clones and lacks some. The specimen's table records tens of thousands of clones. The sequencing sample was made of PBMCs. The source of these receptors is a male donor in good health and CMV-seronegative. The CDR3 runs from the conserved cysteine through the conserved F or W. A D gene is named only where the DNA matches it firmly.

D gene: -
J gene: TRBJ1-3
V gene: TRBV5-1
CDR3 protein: CASSFRQPGISGNTIYF
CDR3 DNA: TGCGCCAGCAGCTTTAGACAGCCTGGGATCTCTGGAAACACCATATATTTT

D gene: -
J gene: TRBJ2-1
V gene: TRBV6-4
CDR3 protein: CASSPSLDGYNEQFF
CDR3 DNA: TGTGCCAGCAGTCCTAGCTTGGACGGGTACAATGAGCAGTTCTTC

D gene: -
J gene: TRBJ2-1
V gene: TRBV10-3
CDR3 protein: CAIRSEGLYNEQFF
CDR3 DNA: TGTGCCATCAGGTCAGAGGGTTTATACAATGAGCAGTTCTTC

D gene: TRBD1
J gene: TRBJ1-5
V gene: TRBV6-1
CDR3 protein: CAGGDRSAQPQHF
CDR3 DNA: TGTGCCGGTGGGGACAGGTCCGCTCAGCCCCAGCATTTT

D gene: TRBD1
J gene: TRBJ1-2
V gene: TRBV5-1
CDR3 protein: CASSPQIDRADYGYTF
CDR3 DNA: TGCGCCAGCAGCCCCCAGATCGACAGGGCGGACTATGGCTACACCTTC

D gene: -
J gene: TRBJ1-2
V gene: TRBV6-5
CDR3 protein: CASRSTGVYGYTF
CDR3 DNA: TGTGCCAGCAGGTCTACAGGTGTATATGGCTACACCTTC

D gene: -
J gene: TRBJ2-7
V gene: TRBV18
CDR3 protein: CASSFDIGSYEQYF
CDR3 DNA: TGTGCCAGCTCATTCGACATTGGCTCCTACGAGCAGTACTTC

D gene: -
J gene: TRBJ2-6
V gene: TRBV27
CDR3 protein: CASSRFGSSGANVLTF
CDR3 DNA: TGTGCCAGCAGTAGATTCGGTAGTTCTGGGGCCAACGTCCTGACTTTC

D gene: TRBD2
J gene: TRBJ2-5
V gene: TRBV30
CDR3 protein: CAWSKGAGVKETQYF
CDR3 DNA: TGTGCCTGGAGTAAGGGAGCGGGAGTAAAAGAGACCCAGTACTTC

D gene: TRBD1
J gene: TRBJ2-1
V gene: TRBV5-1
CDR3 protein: CASSYYRGNEQFF
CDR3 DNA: TGCGCCAGCAGCTACTACAGGGGCAATGAGCAGTTCTTC

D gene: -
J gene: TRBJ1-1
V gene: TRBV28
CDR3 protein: CASRRWRAYTEAFF
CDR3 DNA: TGTGCCAGCCGAAGGTGGAGGGCGTACACTGAAGCTTTCTTT

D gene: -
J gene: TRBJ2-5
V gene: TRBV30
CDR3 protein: CACSGWGPQYF
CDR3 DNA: TGTGCCTGTTCAGGGTGGGGGCCCCAGTACTTC

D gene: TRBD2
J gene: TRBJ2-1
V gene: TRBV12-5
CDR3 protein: CASGPSPLAAPANEQFF
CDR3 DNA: TGTGCTAGTGGTCCCTCCCCACTAGCGGCCCCTGCCAATGAGCAGTTCTTC

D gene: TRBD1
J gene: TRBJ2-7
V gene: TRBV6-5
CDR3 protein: CASSQGVGVEQYF
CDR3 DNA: TGTGCCAGCAGTCAGGGGGTCGGGGTCGAGCAGTACTTC

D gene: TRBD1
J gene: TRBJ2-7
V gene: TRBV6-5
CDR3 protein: CASNGQASYEQYF
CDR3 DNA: TGTGCCAGCAATGGACAGGCCTCCTACGAGCAGTACTTC

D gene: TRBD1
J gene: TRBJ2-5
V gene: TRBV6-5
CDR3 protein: CASSSPSLRGETQYF
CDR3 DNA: TGTGCCAGCAGTTCCCCCTCCCTCAGGGGGGAGACCCAGTACTTC

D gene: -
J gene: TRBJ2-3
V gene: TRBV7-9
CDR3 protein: CASGLSVSTDTQYF
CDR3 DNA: TGTGCCAGCGGACTCTCCGTAAGCACAGATACGCAGTATTTT

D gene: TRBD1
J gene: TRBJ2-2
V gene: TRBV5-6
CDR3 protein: CASSSRDRYTGELFF
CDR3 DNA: TGTGCCAGCAGCTCCCGGGACAGGTACACCGGGGAGCTGTTTTTT

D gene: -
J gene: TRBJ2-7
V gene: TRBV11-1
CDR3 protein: CASSLGGVTYEQYF
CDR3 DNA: TGTGCCAGCAGCTTAGGGGGGGTAACCTACGAGCAGTACTTC

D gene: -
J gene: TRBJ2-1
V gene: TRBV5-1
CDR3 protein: CASSLEPRDTMSSYNEQFF
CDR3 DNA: TGCGCCAGCAGCTTGGAGCCTCGGGACACTATGAGCTCCTACAATGAGCAGTTCTTC

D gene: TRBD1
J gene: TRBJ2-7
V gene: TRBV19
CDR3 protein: CASSPGASTGIIHEQYF
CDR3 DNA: TGTGCCAGTAGCCCGGGCGCCTCGACAGGGATCATCCACGAGCAGTACTTC

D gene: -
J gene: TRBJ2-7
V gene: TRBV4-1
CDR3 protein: CASSQESVRGYEQYF
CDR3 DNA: TGCGCCAGCAGCCAAGAATCAGTCAGGGGCTACGAGCAGTACTTC